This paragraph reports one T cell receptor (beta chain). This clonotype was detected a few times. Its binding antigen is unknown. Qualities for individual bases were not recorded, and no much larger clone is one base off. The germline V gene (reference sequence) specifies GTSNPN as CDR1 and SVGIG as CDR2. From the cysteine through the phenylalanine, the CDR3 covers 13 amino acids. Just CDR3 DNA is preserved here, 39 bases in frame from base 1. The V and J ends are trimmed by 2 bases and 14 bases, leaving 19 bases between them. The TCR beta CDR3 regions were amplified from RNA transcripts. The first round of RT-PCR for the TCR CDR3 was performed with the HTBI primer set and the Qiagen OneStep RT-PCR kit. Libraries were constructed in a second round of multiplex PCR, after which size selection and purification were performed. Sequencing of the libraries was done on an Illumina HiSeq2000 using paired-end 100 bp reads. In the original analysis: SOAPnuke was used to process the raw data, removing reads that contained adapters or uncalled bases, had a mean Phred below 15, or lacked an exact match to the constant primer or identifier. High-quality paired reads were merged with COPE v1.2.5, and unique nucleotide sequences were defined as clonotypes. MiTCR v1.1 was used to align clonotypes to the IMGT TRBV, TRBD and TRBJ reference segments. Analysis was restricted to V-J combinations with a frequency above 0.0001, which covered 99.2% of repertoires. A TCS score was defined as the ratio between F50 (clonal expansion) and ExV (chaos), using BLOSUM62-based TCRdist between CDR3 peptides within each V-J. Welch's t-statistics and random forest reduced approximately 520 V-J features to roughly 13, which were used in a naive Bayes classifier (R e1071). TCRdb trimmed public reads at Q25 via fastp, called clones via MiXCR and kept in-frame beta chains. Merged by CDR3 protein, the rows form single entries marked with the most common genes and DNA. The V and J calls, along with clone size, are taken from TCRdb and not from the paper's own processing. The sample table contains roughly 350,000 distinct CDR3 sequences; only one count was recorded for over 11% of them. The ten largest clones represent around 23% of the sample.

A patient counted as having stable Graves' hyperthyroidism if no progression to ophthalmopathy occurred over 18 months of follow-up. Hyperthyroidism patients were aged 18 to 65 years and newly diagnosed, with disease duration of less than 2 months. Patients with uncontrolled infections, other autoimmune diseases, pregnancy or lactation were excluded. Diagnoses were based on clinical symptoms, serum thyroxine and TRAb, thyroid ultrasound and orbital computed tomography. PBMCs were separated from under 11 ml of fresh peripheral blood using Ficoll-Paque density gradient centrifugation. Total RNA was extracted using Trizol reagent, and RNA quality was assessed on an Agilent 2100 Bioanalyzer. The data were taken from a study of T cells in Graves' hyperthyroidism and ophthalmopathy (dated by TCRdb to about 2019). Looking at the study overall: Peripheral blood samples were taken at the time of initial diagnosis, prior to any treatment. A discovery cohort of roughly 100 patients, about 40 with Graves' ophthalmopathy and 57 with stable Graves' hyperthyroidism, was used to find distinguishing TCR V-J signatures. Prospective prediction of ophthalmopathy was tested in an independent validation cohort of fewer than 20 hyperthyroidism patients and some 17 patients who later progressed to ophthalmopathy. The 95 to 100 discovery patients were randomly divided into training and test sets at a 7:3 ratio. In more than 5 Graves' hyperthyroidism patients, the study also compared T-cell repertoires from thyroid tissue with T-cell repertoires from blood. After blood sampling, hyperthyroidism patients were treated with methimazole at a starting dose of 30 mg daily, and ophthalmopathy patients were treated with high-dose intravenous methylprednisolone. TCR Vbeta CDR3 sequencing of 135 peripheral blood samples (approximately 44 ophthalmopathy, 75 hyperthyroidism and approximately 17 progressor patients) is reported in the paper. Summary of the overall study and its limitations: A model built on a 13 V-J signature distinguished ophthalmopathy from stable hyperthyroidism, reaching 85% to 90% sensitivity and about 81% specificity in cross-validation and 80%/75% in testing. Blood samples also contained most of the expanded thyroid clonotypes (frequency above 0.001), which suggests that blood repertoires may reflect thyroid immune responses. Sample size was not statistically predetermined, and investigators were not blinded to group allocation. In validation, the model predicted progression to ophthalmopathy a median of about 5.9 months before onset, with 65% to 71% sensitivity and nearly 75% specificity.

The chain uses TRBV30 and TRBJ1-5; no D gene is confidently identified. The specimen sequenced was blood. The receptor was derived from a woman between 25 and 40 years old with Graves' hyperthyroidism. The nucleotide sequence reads TGTGCCTGGAGTCCAACCGGACGGAGCCGGAAGCATTTT. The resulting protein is CAWSPTGRSRKHF.